This T cell receptor beta chain was recorded in a study of blood T cells in healthy people across ages. A second PCR, run for about 6 to 11 cycles, used a sample-barcoded 5' primer plus a J-beta primer mix. Via MiXCR, TCRdb re-called the 5' RACE reads, giving one row per CDR3 protein. The table lists 710,000 or so distinct CDR3 sequences, about 24% of them singletons, with 20% to 25% in the top ten. This CDR3 is built from 19 residues. V lost 6 bases and J 5 bases, leaving 30 bases between the germline ends. In germline, CDR1 is SGHRS, CDR2 YFSETQ. This chain joins TRBV5-1 and TRBJ2-1; tentative D call: TRBD1 (5 bases). This receptor was taken from a man in his 70s in good health. The specimen sequenced was blood. CDR3: CASTIKMAPNTGANNEQFF. CDR3 nucleotide sequence: TGCGCCAGCACAATAAAAATGGCCCCTAATACAGGTGCCAACAATGAGCAGTTCTTC.